This T cell receptor (beta chain) was recorded in a study of blood T cell repertoires in COVID-19. The wider study: COVID-19 samples from acute and convalescent phases originated in the United States, Italy and Spain.

Germline assignment: CDR1 MDHEN and CDR2 SYDVKM. V lost 4 bases and J 8 bases, leaving 6 bases between the germline ends. CDR3 length: 11 residues. Authors' methods: Estimation of nucleated cell counts was performed using reference gene primer amplification. Generated by immunoSEQ multiplex PCR, the TCRdb table keeps only in-frame clones and is missing some. V, J and clone size derive from that table, while D and trimming were established from the DNA sequence. The data show about 220,000 clones, with 80% to 90% seen just once and about 2.7% held by the top ten. V gene TRBV28 combines with J gene TRBJ2-1, with unresolved D. The TCR originated in a woman aged 40 to 49 with active or convalescent COVID-19. The specimen was peripheral blood. Here the CDR3 DNA reads TGTGCCAGCAGTTCCCCTCATGAGCAGTTCTTC. This translates into CASSSPHEQFF.